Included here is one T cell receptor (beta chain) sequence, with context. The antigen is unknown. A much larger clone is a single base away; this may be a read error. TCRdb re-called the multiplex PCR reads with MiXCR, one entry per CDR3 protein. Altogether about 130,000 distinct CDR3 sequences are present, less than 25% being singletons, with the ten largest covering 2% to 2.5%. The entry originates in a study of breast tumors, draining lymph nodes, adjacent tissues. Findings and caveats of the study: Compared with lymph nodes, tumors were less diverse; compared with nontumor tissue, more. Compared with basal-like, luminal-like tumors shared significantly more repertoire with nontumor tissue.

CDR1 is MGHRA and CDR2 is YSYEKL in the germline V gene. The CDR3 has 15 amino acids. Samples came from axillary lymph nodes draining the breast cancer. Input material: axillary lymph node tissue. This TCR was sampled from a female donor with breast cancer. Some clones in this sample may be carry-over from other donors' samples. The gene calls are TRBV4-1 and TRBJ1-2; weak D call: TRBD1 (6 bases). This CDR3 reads CASSQGFGGLDGCTF. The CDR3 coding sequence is TGCGCCAGCAGCCAAGGGTTCGGGGGGCTGGATGGCTGCACCTTC.